The 17 T cell receptor beta chains below all came from one sample that was sequenced in a study of OX40 agonist ivuxolimab in advanced cancers. TCRdb's table, derived via immunoSEQ multiplex PCR, lists solely in-frame clones and lacks some. The sample records under 35,000 clones, approximately 84% being singletons. The sample consisted of CD4+ or CD8+ T cells sorted from blood, taken in a trial of the OX40 agonist ivuxolimab. The source is an adult with an advanced solid tumor such as melanoma, head and neck, liver or kidney cancer.

As to this clone: The sample has other DNA sequences that encode this CDR3 too. CDR3 DNA sequence: TGTGCCAGCAGCCCCAGGACTACTTGGGGGTCACCCCTCCACTTT. Translated, it gives CASSPRTTWGSPLHF. V gene TRBV7-9 combines with J gene TRBJ1-6; maybe TRBD1 (5 bases). The ends were cut back, 5 bases at V and 10 bases at J, with 18 bases in the middle. The CDR3 totals 15 residues. Per germline, CDR1 SEHNR and CDR2 FQNEAQ (reference sequence).

The J gene is TRBJ2-1, the V gene TRBV5-4; tentative D call: TRBD2 (5 bases). The CDR3 spans 15 residues. Germline V gives CDR1 SGHNT, CDR2 YYREEE (reference sequence). V dropped 4 bases and J dropped 5 bases, with 16 bases sitting between them. The CDR3 loop reads CASSLSYSGHNEQFF. The CDR3 coding sequence is TGTGCCAGCAGCCTCTCGTACAGCGGCCACAATGAGCAGTTCTTC. Supplemented by reference TRBV5-4 and TRBJ2-1, the full variable domain reads ETGVTQSPTHLIKTRGQQVTLRCSSQSGHNTVSWYQQALGQGPQFIFQYYREEENGRGNFPPRFSGLQFPNYSSELNVNALELDDSALYLCASSLSYSGHNEQFFGPGTRLTVL.

The genes are TRBV4-1 and TRBJ2-1; 7 bases align to TRBD1. Germline V CDR1 and CDR2: MGHRA, YSYEKL. The CDR3 sequence is 15 residues long. The V gene end was trimmed by 6 bases and the J gene end by 4 bases; junction bases not matched to a gene: 9. The CDR3 loop reads CASRRGGVGYNEQFF. CDR3 nucleotide sequence: TGCGCCAGCAGAAGAGGGGGCGTGGGGTACAATGAGCAGTTCTTC.

This clone showed up just once. The chain recombines TRBV12-5 with TRBJ1-5; D gene uncertain. The V gene lost 5 bases and the J gene lost 7 bases, with 12 bases spanning the gap. The germline CDR1 and CDR2 sequences are LGHNT and FRNRAP. CDR3 size: 13 residues. The CDR3 DNA reads TGTGCTAGTGGTCCATACAGTGGCCAGCCCCAGCATTTT. Translation: CASGPYSGQPQHF.

The V and J genes are TRBV29-1 and TRBJ1-4; D perhaps matches TRBD1 (5 bases). The CDR3 loop spans 16 amino acids. In germline, CDR1 is SQVTM, CDR2 ANQGSEA. V lost 3 bases, J lost 7 bases, and 21 bases lay in between. The CDR3 loop is CSVEEPPGGGVEKLFF. The CDR3 DNA sequence: TGCAGCGTTGAGGAGCCCCCCGGGGGGGGAGTTGAAAAACTGTTTTTT.

The genes are TRBV27 and TRBJ2-3; D is undetermined. CDR1 is MNHEY and CDR2 is SMNVEV in the germline V gene (reference sequence). V lost 5 bases, J lost 0 bases, and 6 bases lay in between. The CDR3 loop spans 13 amino acids. The CDR3 protein is CASSLRSTDTQYF. The CDR3 coding sequence is TGTGCCAGCAGTCTCAGGAGCACAGATACGCAGTATTTT.

J is TRBJ1-4 and V is TRBV5-6; D not resolved. The V and J ends lost 2 bases and 0 bases respectively, with 2 bases between them. This CDR3 has 13 residues. CDR1 is SGHDT, CDR2 YYEEEE, per germline. CDR3 amino acids: CASSFATNEKLFF. The CDR3 nucleotides are TGTGCCAGCAGCTTCGCAACTAATGAAAAACTGTTTTTT.

V usage is TRBV28 and J usage is TRBJ2-7, with TRBD1 matching 10 bases. The trim removed 5 bases at V and 6 bases at J, leaving 10 bases unmatched. Germline V lookup: CDR1 MDHEN, CDR2 SYDVKM. The CDR3 has 15 residues. The CDR3 loop reads CASSPQLGTGVEQYF. CDR3 nucleotide sequence: TGTGCCAGCAGTCCCCAATTAGGGACAGGGGTCGAGCAGTACTTC.

V gene TRBV7-8 combines with J gene TRBJ2-3; no clear D. The germline CDR1 and CDR2 sequences are SGHVS and FQNEAQ. Trimming cost V 1 base and J 9 bases, with 2 bases left between them. The CDR3 loop spans 10 amino acids. The CDR3 nucleotides read TGTGCCAGCAGCTTAGACACGCAGTATTTT. This translates into CASSLDTQYF.

The chain uses TRBV15 and TRBJ2-1, with 9 bases aligning to TRBD1. Germline CDR1 is LNHNV and CDR2 is YYDKDF (reference sequence). The junction had 8 bases not matched to a gene; V was cut back by 3 bases and J by 5 bases. The CDR3 extends over 16 amino acids. CDR3 DNA sequence: TGTGCCACCAGCAGCGACGGACAGGGGATTGACAATGAGCAGTTCTTC. Its protein product is CATSSDGQGIDNEQFF.

The chain carries TRBV7-5 and TRBJ1-2; the table assigns TRBD1, which was not confirmed against the DNA. TRBV7-5 is an annotated pseudogene. The CDR3 is made up of 14 amino acids. The CDR3 loop is CARSPWGQNYGYTF. CDR3 DNA sequence: TGTGCCAGAAGCCCGTGGGGGCAAAACTATGGCTACACCTTC.

V usage is TRBV11-2 and J usage is TRBJ2-7; tentatively, D is TRBD1 or TRBD2 (5 bases each). Germline loops: CDR1 SGHAT, CDR2 FQNNGV. The CDR3 loop spans 15 amino acids. Deletions cut 5 bases from V and 3 bases from J, with 17 bases between. DNA of the CDR3: TGTGCCAGCAGCCCCTCCCCCGGGGCAAACTACGAGCAGTACTTC. Translating gives CASSPSPGANYEQYF.

V usage is TRBV19 and J usage is TRBJ1-5, with D hard to call. Trimming removed 5 bases from V and 0 bases from J, with 11 bases in between. The CDR3 is 15 residues long. The germline CDR1 and CDR2 sequences are LNHDA and SQIVND (reference sequence). The CDR3 DNA follows: TGTGCCAGTAGTTCGGTAGGGTATAGCAATCAGCCCCAGCATTTT. Its protein is CASSSVGYSNQPQHF.

The chain has TRBV27 and TRBJ1-1; no clear D gene. V lost 6 bases and J lost 3, with 8 bases in between. This CDR3 region has 12 residues. Germline CDR1 and CDR2: MNHEY and SMNVEV (reference sequence). The CDR3 loop reads CASRGMYTEAFF. The CDR3 bases are TGTGCCAGCAGGGGAATGTACACTGAAGCTTTCTTT.

The chain links TRBV5-1 to TRBJ2-7; D unclear. Trimming shortened V by 0 bases and J by 7 bases, and 8 bases separated the two germline ends. The CDR3 has 12 residues. Germline V gives CDR1 SGHRS, CDR2 YFSETQ. The CDR3 sequence is CASSLGRWEQYF. The CDR3, as DNA: TGCGCCAGCAGCTTGGGTCGGTGGGAGCAGTACTTC. Full variable domain (rest looked up from reference TRBV5-1 and TRBJ2-7): KAGVTQTPRYLIKTRGQQVTLSCSPISGHRSVSWYQQTPGQGLQFLFEYFSETQRNKGNFPGRFSGRQFSNSRSEMNVSTLELGDSALYLCASSLGRWEQYFGPGTRLTVT.

CDR3 DNA: TGTGCCAGCAGCCCCTCAAGGGGCTACACCTTC. This codes for CASSPSRGYTF. This sequence joins TRBV5-5 and TRBJ1-2; no clear D gene. Germline CDR1 is SGHKS and CDR2 is YYEKEE (reference sequence). CDR3 length: 11 residues. V lost 4 bases and J 8 bases, leaving 9 bases between the germline ends.

The chain uses TRBV15 and TRBJ2-3, with TRBD2 identical over 8 bases. This CDR3 region has 16 residues. With 8 bases clipped from V and 6 bases from J, the junction kept 16 bases outside the gene matches. Looked up from germline, CDR1 is LNHNV and CDR2 is YYDKDF (reference sequence). The CDR3 bases are TGTGCCACCGCCCTGAACCCGGGAGGGCCATCGGATACGCAGTATTTT. This translates into CATALNPGGPSDTQYF.